The 16 T cell receptor beta chains listed next were all sequenced from one sample in a study of molecular identifiers for immune sequencing clone quantification. TCRdb processed the PCR reads anew with MiXCR; each CDR3 protein has one entry. The sample has roughly 320,000 distinct CDR3 sequences; roughly a fifth are singletons. Sequencing input: naive CD8+ T cells from blood, with Jurkat cell RNA spiked in. Regarding subset: FACS-sorted CD8+CD4-CCR7+CD45RA+ naive T cells. The receptors come from a human donor in good health. Some libraries in this study had Jurkat cell RNA spiked in.

The table lists this clonotype with many counts. The gene calls are TRBV4-1 and TRBJ1-2; D unclear. This CDR3 contains 17 residues. Per germline, CDR1 MGHRA and CDR2 YSYEKL. The V gene lost 0 bases and the J gene lost 7 bases, with 21 bases spanning the gap. The CDR3 sequence is CASSQESLVGLDGGYTF. In DNA, the CDR3 is TGCGCCAGCAGCCAAGAAAGTCTGGTAGGGCTCGATGGTGGCTACACCTTC.

This clonotype was observed a few times. The chain is built from TRBV24-1 and TRBJ2-5, with 7 nucleotides matching TRBD2. CDR3 length: 15 amino acids. Unmatched junction bases numbered 9, after V lost 0 bases and J lost 9 bases. Germline V gives CDR1 KGHDR, CDR2 SFDVKD. DNA of the CDR3: TGTGCCACCAGTGATTTGTATCCTAGCGGAGGGGCCCAGTACTTC. It encodes CATSDLYPSGGAQYF.

This clonotype was observed many times. V gene TRBV5-5 combines with J gene TRBJ1-1, with 8 nucleotides matching TRBD1. The CDR3 consists of 17 residues. CDR1 and CDR2 (germline): SGHKS, YYEKEE (reference sequence). The V gene end was trimmed by 2 bases and the J gene end by 0 bases; junction bases not matched to a gene: 9. This CDR3 reads CASSFFHRGTLNTEAFF. CDR3 sequence (DNA): TGTGCCAGCAGCTTTTTTCACAGGGGGACCTTGAACACTGAAGCTTTCTTT.

The chain links TRBV6-2 or TRBV6-3 to TRBJ1-1; D perhaps matches TRBD1 (5 bases). Germline lookup yields CDR1 MNHEY and CDR2 SVGEGT. V lost 2 bases and J lost 0, with 10 bases in between. The CDR3 is 15 residues long. CDR3 residues: CASSYREGLNTEAFF. The CDR3 region has the DNA TGTGCCAGCAGTTACCGTGAGGGACTGAACACTGAAGCTTTCTTT.

This clonotype was counted only a few times. The junction departs from germline at one end; a sequencing error may be responsible. The gene calls are TRBV19 and TRBJ1-4; a weak D match, TRBD1 (6 bases). This CDR3 has 14 amino acids. Germline CDR1 and CDR2: LNHDA and SQIVND (reference sequence). DNA of the CDR3: TGTGCCAGTAGCAGGGGACCCGCGAATGAAAAACCGTTTTTT. Translating gives CASSRGPANEKPFF.

This chain connects TRBV12-3 or TRBV12-4 to TRBJ2-7, with D tentatively TRBD1 (5 bases). V lost 5 bases and J 2 bases, leaving 13 bases between the germline ends. The CDR3 length is 14 residues. As DNA, the CDR3 is TGTGCCAGCAGTATGACAGCCAATCCCTACGAGCAGTACTTC. Translation gives CASSMTANPYEQYF.

This clonotype was observed many times. The chain has TRBV28 and TRBJ2-3, with D possibly called TRBD1 or TRBD2 (6 bases each). The CDR3 runs to 15 residues. V dropped 4 bases and J dropped 6 bases, with 17 bases sitting between them. Germline lookup yields CDR1 MDHEN and CDR2 SYDVKM. The CDR3 is CASSSDYPGGDTQYF. CDR3 bases: TGTGCCAGCAGTTCGGACTACCCTGGGGGCGATACGCAGTATTTT. The whole variable domain, remainder taken from reference TRBV28 and TRBJ2-3, is DVKVTQSSRYLVKRTGEKVFLECVQDMDHENMFWYRQDPGLGLRLIYFSYDVKMKEKGDIPEGYSVSREKKERFSLILESASTNQTSMYLCASSSDYPGGDTQYFGPGTRLTVL.

In its sample, this clonotype was seen a few times. CDR3 protein: CASSQTGDRILYGYTF. In DNA, the CDR3 is TGTGCCAGCAGCCAAACCGGAGACAGGATCCTCTATGGCTACACCTTC. The chain is built from TRBV3-1 and TRBJ1-2; possibly TRBD1 for D (6 bases). Trimming cost V 2 bases and J 4 bases, with 17 bases left between them. Germline values: CDR1 LGHDT, CDR2 YNNKEL (reference sequence). The CDR3 sequence is 16 residues long.

This clonotype was picked up many times. This chain links TRBV27 with TRBJ2-3; D is possibly TRBD2 (5 bases). Deletions cut 9 bases from V and 6 bases from J, with 13 bases between. Looked up from germline, CDR1 is MNHEY and CDR2 is SMNVEV (reference sequence). The CDR3 is made up of 12 amino acids. This chain's CDR3 is CASSGLWDTQYF. The DNA for the CDR3 is TGTGCCAGTTCCGGACTTTGGGATACGCAGTATTTT.

This clonotype was detected many times. The chain combines TRBV27 with TRBJ1-1, with a weak D call TRBD1 (5 bases). Germline loops: CDR1 MNHEY, CDR2 SMNVEV (reference sequence). Trimming removed 1 base at V and 0 bases at J, with 9 bases between. The length of the CDR3 is 15 residues. CDR3 DNA: TGTGCCAGCAGTTTATTGGCAGGGCTGAACACTGAAGCTTTCTTT. Translation: CASSLLAGLNTEAFF.

This clonotype has at least ten counts. The chain couples TRBV27 to TRBJ2-3; 7 positions agree with TRBD2. Trimming removed 2 bases from V and 6 bases from J; junction bases left unmatched: 5. This CDR3 spans 14 amino acids. The V gene's germline CDR1 is MNHEY and CDR2 SMNVEV (reference sequence). The CDR3 DNA reads as TGTGCCAGCAGTTTAGCAGGGAGGGCCGATACGCAGTATTTT. It codes for CASSLAGRADTQYF.

About this clonotype: Given a much more abundant clone one base away, this may be a read error. The V call is TRBV2, the J call TRBJ1-2; no clear D. Looked up from germline, CDR1 is SNHLY and CDR2 is FYNNEI. The CDR3 is 14 amino acids. The chain's CDR3 is CASRMASRFYGYAF. The CDR3 DNA is TGTGCCAGCAGAATGGCGAGCAGGTTCTATGGCTACGCCTTC.

A note on this clonotype: This may be a read error: a much more frequent sequence differs by one nucleotide. The gene calls are TRBV4-3 and TRBJ2-7; D call uncertain. Germline CDR1 is LGHNA and CDR2 is YSLEER. The CDR3 covers 15 residues. This CDR3 reads CASSQEMGSSYEQCF. The CDR3 region has the DNA TGCGCCAGCAGCCAAGAGATGGGCAGCTCCTACGAGCAGTGCTTC.

This clonotype was detected many times. The chain joins TRBV6-5 to TRBJ2-1, with 15 positions matching TRBD2. Germline CDR1 and CDR2: MNHEY and SVGAGI. The CDR3 runs 19 residues. V gave up 2 bases and J gave up 0 bases; unmatched junction bases: 5. In nucleotides, the CDR3 is TGTGCCAGCAGTTACCACGGACTAGCGGGAGGGAGCTCCTACAATGAGCAGTTCTTC. Translated: CASSYHGLAGGSSYNEQFF.

A note on this clonotype: With a much larger clone just one base away, this may be a read error. This chain links TRBV4-2 with TRBJ2-3; 12 bases are shared with TRBD2. The CDR3 sequence is 16 residues long. The junction had 7 bases not matched to a gene; V was cut back by 7 bases and J by 2 bases. Looked up from germline, CDR1 is LGHNA and CDR2 is YNFKEQ. The CDR3 sequence: CASNPRTSGVTDTQYF. In DNA, the CDR3 is TGTGCCAGCAACCCTCGGACTAGCGGGGTCACAGATACGCAGTATTTT.

This clonotype was recorded many times. The rearrangement links TRBV4-1 to TRBJ2-7, with 8 bases that match TRBD1. From germline, CDR1 is MGHRA and CDR2 YSYEKL. This CDR3 has 16 amino acids. J gave up 5 bases and V 1 base, and 10 bases lay outside the gene matches. The DNA of the CDR3 is TGCGCCAGCAGCCAAGTCAGACAGGGGACTTATGACGAGCAGTACTTC. Its protein product is CASSQVRQGTYDEQYF.